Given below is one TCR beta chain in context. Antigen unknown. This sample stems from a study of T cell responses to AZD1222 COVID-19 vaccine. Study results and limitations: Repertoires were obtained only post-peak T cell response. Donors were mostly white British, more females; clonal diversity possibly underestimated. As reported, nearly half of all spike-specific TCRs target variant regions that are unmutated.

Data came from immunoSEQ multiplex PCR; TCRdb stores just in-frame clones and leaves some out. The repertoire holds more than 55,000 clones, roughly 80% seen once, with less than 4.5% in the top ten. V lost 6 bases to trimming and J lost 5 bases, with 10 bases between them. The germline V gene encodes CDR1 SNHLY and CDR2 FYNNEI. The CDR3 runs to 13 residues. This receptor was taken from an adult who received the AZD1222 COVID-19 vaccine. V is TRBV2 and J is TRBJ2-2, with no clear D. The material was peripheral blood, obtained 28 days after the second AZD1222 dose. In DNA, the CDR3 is TGTGCCAGCAGGCCTCCTATAACCGGGGAGCTGTTTTTT. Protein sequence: CASRPPITGELFF.